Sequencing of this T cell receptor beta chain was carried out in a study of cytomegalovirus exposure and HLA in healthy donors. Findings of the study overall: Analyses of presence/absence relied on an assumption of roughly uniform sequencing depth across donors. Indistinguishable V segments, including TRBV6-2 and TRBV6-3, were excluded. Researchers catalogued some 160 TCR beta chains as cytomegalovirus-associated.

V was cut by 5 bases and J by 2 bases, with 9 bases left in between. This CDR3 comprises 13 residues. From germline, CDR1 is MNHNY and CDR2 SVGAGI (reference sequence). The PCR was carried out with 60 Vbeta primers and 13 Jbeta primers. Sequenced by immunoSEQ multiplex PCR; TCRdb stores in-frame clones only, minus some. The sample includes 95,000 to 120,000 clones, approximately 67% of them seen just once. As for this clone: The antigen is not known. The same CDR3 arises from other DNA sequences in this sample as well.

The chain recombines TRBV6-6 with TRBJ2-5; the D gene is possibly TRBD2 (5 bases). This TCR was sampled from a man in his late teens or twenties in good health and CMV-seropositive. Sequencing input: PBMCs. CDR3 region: CASSRGSQETQYF. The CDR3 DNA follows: TGTGCCAGCAGTCGCGGGTCGCAAGAGACCCAGTACTTC.